The 22 T cell receptor beta chains presented below share a single source sample, sequenced in a study of CD8+ T cells in alopecia areata. cDNA reverse transcribed from extracted RNA served as the sequencing template. Profiled with immunoSEQ multiplex PCR; TCRdb holds only in-frame clones, not every one. The sample has 170,000 or so clones, around 63% seen once; the top ten hold 1.5% to 2%. The sample in question was CD4+ T cells sorted from blood, obtained at week 0. The receptor set was obtained from a human donor with alopecia areata.

The genes are TRBV7-2 and TRBJ1-6; D is unclear. Germline V lookup: CDR1 SGHTA, CDR2 FQGNSA. Trimming pared 1 base from V and 10 bases from J, leaving 8 bases between. This CDR3 contains 13 residues. The CDR3 loop reads CASSLDFTSPLHF. For the CDR3, the DNA is TGTGCCAGCAGCTTAGATTTCACGTCACCCCTCCACTTT.

This sequence joins TRBV30 and TRBJ1-1; D unresolved. Germline CDR1 is GTSNPN and CDR2 is SVGIG (reference sequence). V dropped 5 bases and J dropped 0 bases, with 7 bases sitting between them. The CDR3 runs 12 residues. The DNA of the CDR3 is TGTGCCTGGGGACGAATGAACACTGAAGCTTTCTTT. As protein: CAWGRMNTEAFF.

The genes are TRBV30 and TRBJ1-1; D possibly corresponds to TRBD1 (5 bases). Germline CDR1 reads GTSNPN; CDR2 reads SVGIG (reference sequence). This CDR3 has 13 amino acids. The germline V and J ends were trimmed by 2 bases and 1 base, with 8 bases remaining between them. The CDR3 nucleotides are TGTGCCTGGAGTCCCACAGGGAACACTGAAGCTTTCTTT. Residues: CAWSPTGNTEAFF.

This clone has more than one count but fewer than ten. J is TRBJ2-1 and V is TRBV2; TRBD2 might be the D (5 bases). The CDR3 sequence is 13 residues long. Germline CDR1 is SNHLY and CDR2 is FYNNEI. The V and J ends lost 7 bases and 6 bases respectively, with 13 bases between them. CDR3 sequence reads: CASTAGSVNEQFF. In nucleotides, the CDR3 is TGTGCCAGCACGGCGGGTAGTGTCAATGAGCAGTTCTTC.

The chain has TRBV30 and TRBJ1-2; D gene unclear. Germline V gene data show CDR1 as GTSNPN and CDR2 as SVGIG (reference sequence). The CDR3 covers 12 residues. Trimming left V 2 bases short and J 7 bases short, with 11 bases between. The CDR3 reads CAWSTGNAGYTF. The DNA of the CDR3 is TGTGCCTGGAGTACGGGGAACGCTGGCTACACCTTC.

The chain employs TRBV30 and TRBJ1-6, with D possibly being TRBD1 (6 bases). V was clipped by 4 bases and J by 14 bases, with 21 bases between them. Germline assignment: CDR1 GTSNPN and CDR2 SVGIG (reference sequence). The CDR3 sequence is 14 residues long. The CDR3 loop is CAWMAGGGGVSLHF. DNA of the CDR3: TGTGCCTGGATGGCAGGCGGAGGGGGGGTGTCCCTCCACTTT.

V usage is TRBV9 and J usage is TRBJ2-3; TRBD2 matches at 9 bases. This CDR3 region has 17 residues. Germline V lookup: CDR1 SGDLS, CDR2 YYNGEE. V shed 0 bases and J 2 bases; nucleotides not matched to a gene: 7. In DNA, the CDR3 is TGTGCCAGCAGCGTAGCAAGCGGGGGGACACCCACAGATACGCAGTATTTT. It translates to CASSVASGGTPTDTQYF.

The gene calls are TRBV10-3 and TRBJ2-6; a possible D gene is TRBD1 (6 bases). The germline V gene encodes CDR1 ENHRY and CDR2 SYGVKD. Trimming removed 2 bases from V and 2 bases from J, with 7 bases in between. This CDR3 is 15 amino acids long. The CDR3 here is CAISERQAGANVLTF. For the CDR3, the DNA is TGTGCCATCAGTGAGAGACAGGCTGGGGCCAACGTCCTGACTTTC.

This chain joins TRBV7-3 and TRBJ1-2, with a tentative D call TRBD1 (5 bases). V was pared by 5 bases and J by 4 bases, with 11 bases between. Germline lookup yields CDR1 SGHTA and CDR2 FQGTGA. There are 13 residues in the CDR3. The CDR3 sequence: CASSAQVGYGYTF. DNA of the CDR3: TGTGCCAGCAGCGCACAGGTCGGCTATGGCTACACCTTC. The complete variable domain, with remaining parts taken from reference TRBV7-3 and TRBJ1-2, reads GAGVSQTPSNKVTEKGKYVELRCDPISGHTALYWYRQSLGQGPEFLIYFQGTGAADDSGLPNDRFFAVRPEGSVSTLKIQRTERGDSAVYLCASSAQVGYGYTFGSGTRLTVV.

V gene TRBV5-1 combines with J gene TRBJ2-3; D remains unclear. The CDR3 has 19 amino acids. CDR1 is SGHRS and CDR2 is YFSETQ in the germline V gene. Trimming left V 2 bases short and J 1 base short, with 23 bases between. The CDR3 bases are TGCGCCAGCAGCTTCTTCGGACCATCGGAGTGGCAGGGCACAGATACGCAGTATTTT. Translation gives CASSFFGPSEWQGTDTQYF. The variable domain in full, completed from reference TRBV5-1 and TRBJ2-3, reads KAGVTQTPRYLIKTRGQQVTLSCSPISGHRSVSWYQQTPGQGLQFLFEYFSETQRNKGNFPGRFSGRQFSNSRSEMNVSTLELGDSALYLCASSFFGPSEWQGTDTQYFGPGTRLTVL.

This clone was counted at least ten times. The chain uses TRBV11-1 and TRBJ2-1, with a tentative D call TRBD2 (7 bases). This CDR3 region has 16 residues. CDR1 and CDR2 from the germline V gene are SGHAT and FQDESV (reference sequence). The V gene lost 5 bases and the J gene lost 2 bases, with 16 bases spanning the gap. CDR3 DNA sequence: TGTGCCAGCAGCCCCCAGCGAGGGGGGGCCTACAATGAGCAGTTCTTC. Translated, it gives CASSPQRGGAYNEQFF.

The V and J genes are TRBV30 and TRBJ2-2; D is unresolved. Trimming cost V 5 bases and J 5 bases, with 12 bases left between them. Germline V gene lookup returns CDR1 GTSNPN and CDR2 SVGIG (reference sequence). The CDR3 is made up of 13 amino acids. CDR3 nucleotides: TGTGCCTGGTCCCCACAGTCGACCGGGGAGCTGTTTTTT. It is translated as CAWSPQSTGELFF.

CDR3 region: CASSLAGGGLTDTQYF. CDR3 sequence (DNA): TGTGCCAGCAGCTTGGCGGGCGGGGGCCTCACAGATACGCAGTATTTT. The V and J genes are TRBV5-4 and TRBJ2-3; D possibly corresponds to TRBD2 (7 bases). V lost 0 bases to trimming and J lost 2 bases, with 13 bases between them. The V gene's germline CDR1 is SGHNT and CDR2 YYREEE (reference sequence). The CDR3 length is 16 residues.

The gene calls are TRBV5-1 and TRBJ2-1; 8 bases line up with TRBD2. V trimming: 0 bases; J trimming: 6 bases; junction bases outside the gene matches: 5. The germline V gene encodes CDR1 SGHRS and CDR2 YFSETQ. This CDR3 has 15 residues. Here the CDR3 reads CASSLAAGARNEQFF. The DNA for the CDR3 is TGCGCCAGCAGCTTGGCAGCGGGGGCCCGCAATGAGCAGTTCTTC.

With regard to this clone: The sample holds other DNA sequences that translate to the same CDR3. V gene TRBV30 combines with J gene TRBJ1-1; D is uncertain. The CDR3 runs to 11 residues. From germline, CDR1 is GTSNPN and CDR2 SVGIG (reference sequence). The V gene lost 2 bases and the J gene lost 1 base, with 2 bases spanning the gap. CDR3 in amino acids: CAWSRNTEAFF. The DNA for the CDR3 is TGTGCCTGGAGTCGGAACACTGAAGCTTTCTTT.

The chain recombines TRBV28 with TRBJ2-5; 7 bases align to TRBD1. The CDR3 is 13 residues long. V lost 7 bases and J lost 3; bases outside the gene matches: 5. Germline V gives CDR1 MDHEN, CDR2 SYDVKM. The CDR3 spells CASTSGQEETQYF. The CDR3 DNA follows: TGTGCCAGCACCTCCGGACAGGAAGAGACCCAGTACTTC.

This sequence joins TRBV30 and TRBJ1-2; no clear D. The CDR3 totals 13 residues. V was shortened by 0 bases and J by 6 bases, with 11 bases between the two germline ends. The germline V gene encodes CDR1 GTSNPN and CDR2 SVGIG (reference sequence). CDR3 DNA sequence: TGTGCCTGGAGTGTATTTGCTCCGGATGGCTACACCTTC. This sequence encodes CAWSVFAPDGYTF. Full variable domain (rest looked up from reference TRBV30 and TRBJ1-2): SQTIHQWPATLVQPVGSPLSLECTVEGTSNPNLYWYRQAAGRGLQLLFYSVGIGQISSEVPQNLSASRPQDRQFILSSKKLLLSDSGFYLCAWSVFAPDGYTFGSGTRLTVV.

Of note for this clone: At the DNA level, this CDR3 is encoded by other sequences in the same sample as well. This chain connects TRBV4-3 to TRBJ1-2; D not resolved. Germline lookup yields CDR1 LGHNA and CDR2 YSLEER. Trimming removed 1 base from V and 4 bases from J, with 4 bases in between. The CDR3 is made up of 12 amino acids. CDR3 protein: CASSQGPYGYTF. The CDR3 coding sequence is TGCGCCAGCAGCCAAGGACCCTATGGCTACACCTTC.

J is TRBJ1-2 and V is TRBV7-2; maybe TRBD1 (5 bases). V gave up 0 bases and J gave up 3 bases, with 11 bases separating them. This CDR3 has 15 amino acids. Germline values: CDR1 SGHTA, CDR2 FQGNSA. CDR3 sequence: CASSLAYGGDYGYTF. The CDR3 coding sequence is TGTGCCAGCAGCTTAGCTTATGGGGGTGACTATGGCTACACCTTC. Filled out from reference TRBV7-2 and TRBJ1-2, the complete variable domain reads GAGVSQSPSNKVTEKGKDVELRCDPISGHTALYWYRQSLGQGLEFLIYFQGNSAPDKSGLPSDRFSAERTGGSVSTLTIQRTQQEDSAVYLCASSLAYGGDYGYTFGSGTRLTVV.

The chain joins TRBV5-6 to TRBJ1-1; D not certain. Germline CDR1 SGHDT, CDR2 YYEEEE. The CDR3 loop spans 11 amino acids. With 6 bases removed from V and 7 bases from J, the gap between germline ends came to 10 bases. Here the CDR3 reads CASIEGSEAFF. The DNA for the CDR3 is TGTGCCAGCATCGAGGGCAGTGAAGCTTTCTTT.

This clone was counted a single time. The chain recombines TRBV30 with TRBJ1-1; D is possibly TRBD1 (5 bases). The V gene's germline CDR1 is GTSNPN and CDR2 SVGIG (reference sequence). The CDR3 extends over 14 amino acids. The V end lost 2 bases, the J end lost 4 bases, and 14 bases lay between the germline ends. The CDR3 loop is CAWSRGAGATEAFF. CDR3 sequence (DNA): TGTGCCTGGAGTAGAGGGGCGGGTGCCACTGAAGCTTTCTTT.

The chain uses TRBV18 and TRBJ2-3; D is possibly TRBD2 (5 bases). V lost 6 bases and J 5 bases, leaving 9 bases between the germline ends. This CDR3 is built from 12 residues. Germline lookup yields CDR1 KGHSH and CDR2 LQKENI. CDR3 nucleotide sequence: TGTGCCAGCTCCGCCGAGGGAGATACGCAGTATTTT. Residues: CASSAEGDTQYF.